The present entry profiles one T cell receptor (beta chain) with its context. Clones were read by immunoSEQ multiplex PCR, and TCRdb kept only the in-frame ones, dropping some. The sample lists some 100,000 clones; around 90% were seen once. Germline V gives CDR1 LNHDA, CDR2 SQIVND (reference sequence). This CDR3 has 17 amino acids. Unmatched junction bases numbered 7, after V lost 2 bases and J lost 0 bases. The sample comes from a study of PD-L1 blockade in urothelial cancer. The chain joins TRBV19 to TRBJ1-1; 9 positions agree with TRBD1. The TCR originated in a woman older than 75 with urothelial cancer. Sequenced here: PBMCs, sampled around atezolizumab (anti-PD-L1) treatment. The CDR3 protein is CASSILGQGSMNTEAFF. The CDR3 DNA reads TGTGCCAGTAGTATACTTGGACAGGGGTCAATGAACACTGAAGCTTTCTTT.